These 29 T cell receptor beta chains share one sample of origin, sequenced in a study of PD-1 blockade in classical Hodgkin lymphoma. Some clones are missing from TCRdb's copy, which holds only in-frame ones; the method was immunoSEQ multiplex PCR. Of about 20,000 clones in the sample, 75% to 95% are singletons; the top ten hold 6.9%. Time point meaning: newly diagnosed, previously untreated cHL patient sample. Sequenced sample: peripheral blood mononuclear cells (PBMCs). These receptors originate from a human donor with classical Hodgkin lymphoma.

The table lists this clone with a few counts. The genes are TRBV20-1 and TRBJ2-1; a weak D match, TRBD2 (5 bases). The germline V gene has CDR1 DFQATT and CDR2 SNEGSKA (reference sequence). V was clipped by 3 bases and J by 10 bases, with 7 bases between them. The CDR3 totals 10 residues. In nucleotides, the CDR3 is TGCAGTGCTAGCCGGAGGGAGCAGTTCTTC. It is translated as CSASRREQFF.

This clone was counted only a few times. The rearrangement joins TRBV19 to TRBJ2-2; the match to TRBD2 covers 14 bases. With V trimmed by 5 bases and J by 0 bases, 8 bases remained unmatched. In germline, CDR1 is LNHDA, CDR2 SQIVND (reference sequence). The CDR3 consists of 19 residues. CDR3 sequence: CASSPGLAGARANTGELFF. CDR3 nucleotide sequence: TGTGCCAGTAGTCCGGGACTAGCGGGAGCCCGCGCGAACACCGGGGAGCTGTTTTTT. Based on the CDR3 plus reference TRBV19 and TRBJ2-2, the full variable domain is DGGITQSPKYLFRKEGQNVTLSCEQNLNHDAMYWYRQDPGQGLRLIYYSQIVNDFQKGDIAEGYSVSREKKESFPLTVTSAQKNPTAFYLCASSPGLAGARANTGELFFGEGSRLTVL.

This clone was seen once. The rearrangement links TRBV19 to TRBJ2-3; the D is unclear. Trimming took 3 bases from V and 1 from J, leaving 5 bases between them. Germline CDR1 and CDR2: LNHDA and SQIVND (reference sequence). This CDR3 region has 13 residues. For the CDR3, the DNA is TGTGCCAGTAGTATGTGGGGCACAGATACGCAGTATTTT. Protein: CASSMWGTDTQYF. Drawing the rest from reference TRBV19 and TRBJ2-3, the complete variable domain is DGGITQSPKYLFRKEGQNVTLSCEQNLNHDAMYWYRQDPGQGLRLIYYSQIVNDFQKGDIAEGYSVSREKKESFPLTVTSAQKNPTAFYLCASSMWGTDTQYFGPGTRLTVL.

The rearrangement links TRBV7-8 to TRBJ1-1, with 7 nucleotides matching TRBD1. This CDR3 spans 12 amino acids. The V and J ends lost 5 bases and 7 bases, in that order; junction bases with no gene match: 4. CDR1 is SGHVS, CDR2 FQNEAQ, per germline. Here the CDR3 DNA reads TGTGCCAGCAGCCCCGGGACAGTTGAAGCTTTCTTT. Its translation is CASSPGTVEAFF. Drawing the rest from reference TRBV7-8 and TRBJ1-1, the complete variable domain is GAGVSQSPRYKVAKRGQDVALRCDPISGHVSLFWYQQALGQGPEFLTYFQNEAQLDKSGLPSDRFFAERPEGSVSTLKIQRTQQEDSAVYLCASSPGTVEAFFGQGTRLTVV.

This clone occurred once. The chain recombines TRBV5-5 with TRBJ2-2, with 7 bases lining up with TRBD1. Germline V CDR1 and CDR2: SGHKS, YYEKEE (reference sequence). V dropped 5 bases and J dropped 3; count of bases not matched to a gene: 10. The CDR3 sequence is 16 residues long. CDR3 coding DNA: TGTGCCAGCAGTTCCCAGACAGGGAGCTACACCGGGGAGCTGTTTTTT. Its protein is CASSSQTGSYTGELFF.

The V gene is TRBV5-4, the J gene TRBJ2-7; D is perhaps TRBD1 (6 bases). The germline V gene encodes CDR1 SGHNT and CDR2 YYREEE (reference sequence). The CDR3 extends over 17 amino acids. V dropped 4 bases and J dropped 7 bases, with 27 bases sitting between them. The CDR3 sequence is CASSPGDPARGLREQYF. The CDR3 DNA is TGTGCCAGCAGCCCAGGGGATCCCGCCAGGGGCTTAAGGGAGCAGTACTTC.

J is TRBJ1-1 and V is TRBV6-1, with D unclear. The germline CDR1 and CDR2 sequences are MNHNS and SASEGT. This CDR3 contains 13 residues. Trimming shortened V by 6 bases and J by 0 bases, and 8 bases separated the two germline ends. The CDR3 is CASRITLNTEAFF. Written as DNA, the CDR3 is TGTGCCAGCAGGATCACTTTGAACACTGAAGCTTTCTTT.

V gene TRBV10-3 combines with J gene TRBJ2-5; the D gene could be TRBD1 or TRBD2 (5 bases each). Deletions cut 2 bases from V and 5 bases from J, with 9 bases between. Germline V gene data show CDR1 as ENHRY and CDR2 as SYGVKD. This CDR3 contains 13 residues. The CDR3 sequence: CAISETEGETQYF. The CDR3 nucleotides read TGTGCCATCAGTGAGACCGAGGGGGAGACCCAGTACTTC.

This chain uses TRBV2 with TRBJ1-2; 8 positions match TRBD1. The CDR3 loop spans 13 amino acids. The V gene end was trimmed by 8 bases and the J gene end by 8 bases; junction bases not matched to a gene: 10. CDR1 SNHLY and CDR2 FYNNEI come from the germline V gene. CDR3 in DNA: TGTGCCAGCTGGGGACAGGACAGGCCGGGCTACACCTTC. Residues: CASWGQDRPGYTF.

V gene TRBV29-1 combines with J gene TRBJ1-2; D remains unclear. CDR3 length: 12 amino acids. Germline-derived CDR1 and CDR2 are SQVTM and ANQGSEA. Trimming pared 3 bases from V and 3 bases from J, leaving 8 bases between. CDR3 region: CSVDLRDYGYTF. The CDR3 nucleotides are TGCAGCGTTGATCTCAGAGACTATGGCTACACCTTC. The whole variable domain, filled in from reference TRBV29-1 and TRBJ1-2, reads SAVISQKPSRDICQRGTSLTIQCQVDSQVTMMFWYRQQPGQSLTLIATANQGSEATYESGFVIDKFPISRPNLTFSTLTVSNMSPEDSSIYLCSVDLRDYGYTFGSGTRLTVV.

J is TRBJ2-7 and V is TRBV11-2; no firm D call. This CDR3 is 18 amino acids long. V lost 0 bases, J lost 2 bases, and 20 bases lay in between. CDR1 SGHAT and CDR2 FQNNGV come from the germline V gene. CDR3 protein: CASSLDRVSYGITYEQYF. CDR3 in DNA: TGTGCCAGCAGCTTAGATCGGGTGAGCTATGGAATAACCTACGAGCAGTACTTC.

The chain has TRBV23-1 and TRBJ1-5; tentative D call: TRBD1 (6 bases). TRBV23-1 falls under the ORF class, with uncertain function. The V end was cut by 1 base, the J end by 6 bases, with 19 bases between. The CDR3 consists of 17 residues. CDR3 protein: CASSQLTGRREFQPQHF. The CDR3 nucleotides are TGCGCCAGCAGTCAATTAACAGGGCGGCGGGAGTTTCAGCCCCAGCATTTT.

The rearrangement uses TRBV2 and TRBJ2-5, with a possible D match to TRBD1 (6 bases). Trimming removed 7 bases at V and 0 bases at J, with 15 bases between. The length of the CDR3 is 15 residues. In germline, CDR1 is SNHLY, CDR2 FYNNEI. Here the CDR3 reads CASKQGWGHQETQYF. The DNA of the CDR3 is TGTGCCAGCAAACAGGGATGGGGCCACCAAGAGACCCAGTACTTC.

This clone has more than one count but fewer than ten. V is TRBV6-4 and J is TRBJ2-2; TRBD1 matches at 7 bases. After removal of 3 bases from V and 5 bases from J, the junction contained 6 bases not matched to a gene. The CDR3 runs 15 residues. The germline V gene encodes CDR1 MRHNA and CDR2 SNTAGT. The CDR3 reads CASSEGGQETGELFF. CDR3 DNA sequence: TGTGCCAGCAGTGAGGGCGGACAGGAGACCGGGGAGCTGTTTTTT.

CDR3 nucleotides: TGCGCCAGCAGCTTGGGACTAGCGGGAGGGGACTACGAGCAGTACTTC. Protein: CASSLGLAGGDYEQYF. The J gene is TRBJ2-7, the V gene TRBV5-1; 14 bases agree with TRBD2. The CDR3 runs to 16 residues. Unmatched junction bases numbered 2, after V lost 0 bases and J lost 3 bases. Germline lookup yields CDR1 SGHRS and CDR2 YFSETQ.

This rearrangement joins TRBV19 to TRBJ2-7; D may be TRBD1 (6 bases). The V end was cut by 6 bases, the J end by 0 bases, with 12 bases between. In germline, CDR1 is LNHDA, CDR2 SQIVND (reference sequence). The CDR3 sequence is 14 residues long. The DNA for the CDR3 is TGTGCCAGTAGACCCGACAGGAGCTCCTACGAGCAGTACTTC. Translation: CASRPDRSSYEQYF.

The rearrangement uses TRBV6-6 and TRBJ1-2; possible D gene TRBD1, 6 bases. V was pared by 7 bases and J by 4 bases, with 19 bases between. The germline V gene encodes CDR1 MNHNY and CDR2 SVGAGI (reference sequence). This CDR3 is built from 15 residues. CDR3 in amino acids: CASTGGTHDFYGYTF. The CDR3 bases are TGTGCCAGCACGGGCGGGACACATGATTTCTATGGCTACACCTTC.

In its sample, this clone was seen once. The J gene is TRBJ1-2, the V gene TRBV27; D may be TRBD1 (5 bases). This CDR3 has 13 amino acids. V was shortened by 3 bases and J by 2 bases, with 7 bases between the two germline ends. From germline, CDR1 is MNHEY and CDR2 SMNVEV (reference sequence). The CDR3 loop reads CASSFRGNYGYTF. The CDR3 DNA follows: TGTGCCAGCAGTTTTAGGGGAAACTATGGCTACACCTTC.

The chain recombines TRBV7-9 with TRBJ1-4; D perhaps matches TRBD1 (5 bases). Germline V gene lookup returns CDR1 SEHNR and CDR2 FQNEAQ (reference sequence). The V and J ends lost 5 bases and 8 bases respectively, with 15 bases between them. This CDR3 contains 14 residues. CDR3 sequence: CASSVEWGREKLFF. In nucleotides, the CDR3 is TGTGCCAGCAGCGTTGAGTGGGGGAGGGAAAAACTGTTTTTT.

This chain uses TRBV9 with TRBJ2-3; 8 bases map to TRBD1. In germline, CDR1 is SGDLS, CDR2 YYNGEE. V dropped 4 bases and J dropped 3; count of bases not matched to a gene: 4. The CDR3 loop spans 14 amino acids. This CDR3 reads CASSLRQGTDTQYF. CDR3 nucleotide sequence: TGTGCCAGCAGCCTCCGACAGGGGACAGATACGCAGTATTTT.

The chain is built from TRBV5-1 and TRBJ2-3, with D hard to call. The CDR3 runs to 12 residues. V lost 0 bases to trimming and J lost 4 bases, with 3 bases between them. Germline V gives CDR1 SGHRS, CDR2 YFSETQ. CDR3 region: CASSLGADTQYF. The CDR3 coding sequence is TGCGCCAGCAGCTTGGGCGCAGATACGCAGTATTTT.

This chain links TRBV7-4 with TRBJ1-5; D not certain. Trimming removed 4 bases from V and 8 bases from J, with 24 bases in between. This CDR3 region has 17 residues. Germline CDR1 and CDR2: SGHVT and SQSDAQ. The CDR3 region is CASSSSPSQEREEPQHF. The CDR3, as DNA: TGTGCCAGCAGCTCGTCCCCCTCGCAGGAGAGGGAAGAGCCCCAGCATTTT.

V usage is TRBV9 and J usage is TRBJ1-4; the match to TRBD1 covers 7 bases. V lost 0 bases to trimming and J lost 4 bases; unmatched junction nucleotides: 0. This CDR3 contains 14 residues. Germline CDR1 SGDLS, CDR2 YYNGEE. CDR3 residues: CASSVGDSNEKLFF. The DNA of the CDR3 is TGTGCCAGCAGCGTAGGGGACAGTAATGAAAAACTGTTTTTT.

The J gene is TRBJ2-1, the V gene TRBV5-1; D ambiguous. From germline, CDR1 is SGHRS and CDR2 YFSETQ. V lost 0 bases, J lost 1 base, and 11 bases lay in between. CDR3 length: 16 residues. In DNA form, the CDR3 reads TGCGCCAGCAGCTTGGAGATGCGGCAGTCCTACAATGAGCAGTTCTTC. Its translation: CASSLEMRQSYNEQFF.

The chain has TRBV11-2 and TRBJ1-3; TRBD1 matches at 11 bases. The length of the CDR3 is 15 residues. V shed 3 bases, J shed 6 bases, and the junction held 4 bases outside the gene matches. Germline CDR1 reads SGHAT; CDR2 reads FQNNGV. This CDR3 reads CASSFRTGGENTIYF. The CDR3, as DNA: TGTGCCAGCAGCTTCCGGACAGGGGGCGAAAACACCATATATTTT.

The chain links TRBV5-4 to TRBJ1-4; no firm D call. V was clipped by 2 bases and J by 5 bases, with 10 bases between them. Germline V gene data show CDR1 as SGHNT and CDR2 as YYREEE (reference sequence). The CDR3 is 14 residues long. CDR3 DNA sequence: TGTGCCAGCAGCTTAGAGGGCTACAATGAAAAACTGTTTTTT. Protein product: CASSLEGYNEKLFF.

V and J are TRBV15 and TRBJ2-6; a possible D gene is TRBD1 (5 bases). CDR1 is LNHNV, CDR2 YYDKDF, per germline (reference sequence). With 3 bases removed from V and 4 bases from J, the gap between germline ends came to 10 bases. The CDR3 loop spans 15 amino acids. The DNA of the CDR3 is TGTGCCACCAGCAGCTCAGGGTCCGGGGCCAACGTCCTGACTTTC. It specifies CATSSSGSGANVLTF.

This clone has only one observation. CDR3 region: CASSEGDTYYEQYF. Here the CDR3 DNA reads TGTGCCAGCAGTGAGGGGGACACTTACTACGAGCAGTACTTC. The rearrangement joins TRBV6-5 to TRBJ2-7, with D perhaps TRBD1 (6 bases). The germline V gene has CDR1 MNHEY and CDR2 SVGAGI. The V gene lost 5 bases and the J gene lost 3 bases, with 14 bases spanning the gap. The CDR3 extends over 14 amino acids.

Here the CDR3 DNA reads TGTGCCAGCGTTAGCGGCCCGGACGAGCAGTACTTC. Its protein product is CASVSGPDEQYF. The rearrangement uses TRBV6-1 and TRBJ2-7; possibly TRBD2 for D (6 bases). Germline V gives CDR1 MNHNS, CDR2 SASEGT. This CDR3 is 12 amino acids long. Deletions cut 8 bases from V and 5 bases from J, with 13 bases between.